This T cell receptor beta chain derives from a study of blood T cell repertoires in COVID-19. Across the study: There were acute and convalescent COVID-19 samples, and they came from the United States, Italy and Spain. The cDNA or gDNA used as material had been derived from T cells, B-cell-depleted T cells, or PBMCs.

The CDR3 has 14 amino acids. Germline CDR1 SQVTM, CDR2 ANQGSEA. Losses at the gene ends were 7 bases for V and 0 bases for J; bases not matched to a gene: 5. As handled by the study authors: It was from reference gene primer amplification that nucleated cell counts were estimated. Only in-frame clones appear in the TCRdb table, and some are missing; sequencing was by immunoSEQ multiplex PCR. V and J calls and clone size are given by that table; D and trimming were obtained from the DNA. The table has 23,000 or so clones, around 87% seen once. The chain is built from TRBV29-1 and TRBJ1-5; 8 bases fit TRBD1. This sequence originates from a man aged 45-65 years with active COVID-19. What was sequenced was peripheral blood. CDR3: CSAGTGDSNQPQHF. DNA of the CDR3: TGCAGCGCTGGGACAGGAGATAGCAATCAGCCCCAGCATTTT.